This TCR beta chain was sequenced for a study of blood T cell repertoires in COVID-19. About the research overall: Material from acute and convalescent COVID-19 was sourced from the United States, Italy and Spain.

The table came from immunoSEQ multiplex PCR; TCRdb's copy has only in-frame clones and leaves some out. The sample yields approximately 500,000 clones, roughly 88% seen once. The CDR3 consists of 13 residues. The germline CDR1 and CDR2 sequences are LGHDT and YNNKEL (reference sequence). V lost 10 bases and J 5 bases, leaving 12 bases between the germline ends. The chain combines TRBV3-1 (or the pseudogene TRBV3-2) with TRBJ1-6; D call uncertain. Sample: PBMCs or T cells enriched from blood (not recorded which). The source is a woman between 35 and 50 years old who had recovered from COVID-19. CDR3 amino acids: CATNPGDNSPLHF. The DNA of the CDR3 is TGTGCCACAAACCCCGGGGATAATTCACCCCTCCACTTT.